The 11 T cell receptor beta chains in this list originate from one sample, sequenced in a study of shared clonotypes between healthy human individuals. The table came from immunoSEQ multiplex PCR; TCRdb's copy has only in-frame clones and leaves some out. The sample consists of 2 million to 2.5 million clones, 90% to 95% of them appearing once. The material sequenced was naive CD4+ T cells from PBMCs. Regarding subset: CD45RA+ positively selected. All receptors derive from a man younger than 35 in good health. Some clones in this sample may be carry-over from other donors' samples.

This sequence joins TRBV27 and TRBJ2-2; 8 bases fit TRBD1. V lost 4 bases and J lost 1; bases outside the gene matches: 2. The CDR3 has 15 amino acids. The germline gives CDR1 MNHEY, CDR2 SMNVEV (reference sequence). Written as DNA, the CDR3 is TGTGCCAGCAGTTCGGGACAGGTGAACACCGGGGAGCTGTTTTTT. It specifies CASSSGQVNTGELFF.

This chain connects TRBV29-1 to TRBJ2-6, with D perhaps TRBD2 (5 bases). V was pared by 4 bases and J by 2 bases, with 9 bases between. Germline assignment: CDR1 SQVTM and CDR2 ANQGSEA. The CDR3 has 14 residues. This CDR3 is CSVGGVAGANVLTF. The CDR3, as DNA: TGCAGCGTTGGGGGAGTGGCTGGGGCCAACGTCCTGACTTTC. Based on the CDR3 plus reference TRBV29-1 and TRBJ2-6, the full variable domain is SAVISQKPSRDICQRGTSLTIQCQVDSQVTMMFWYRQQPGQSLTLIATANQGSEATYESGFVIDKFPISRPNLTFSTLTVSNMSPEDSSIYLCSVGGVAGANVLTFGAGSRLTVL.

V and J are TRBV2 and TRBJ1-5, with 7 nucleotides matching TRBD1. The J segment lost 0 bases and the V segment lost 7 bases, leaving 6 bases of the junction unmatched. Looked up from germline, CDR1 is SNHLY and CDR2 is FYNNEI. The CDR3 extends over 15 amino acids. The DNA for the CDR3 is TGTGCCAGCACGTCGGCAGGGGGTAGCAATCAGCCCCAGCATTTT. It translates to CASTSAGGSNQPQHF.

This CDR3 reads CASSITGGVRSEAFF. In DNA, the CDR3 is TGTGCCAGTAGTATCACTGGGGGTGTCCGATCTGAAGCTTTCTTT. The rearrangement uses TRBV19 and TRBJ1-1; the D gene is possibly TRBD1 (5 bases). Germline CDR1 is LNHDA and CDR2 is SQIVND (reference sequence). V was pared by 3 bases and J by 6 bases, with 17 bases between. CDR3 length: 15 residues.

The table lists this clone with a count of one. The V call is TRBV29-1, the J call TRBJ1-2; the D gene is possibly TRBD1 (6 bases). This CDR3 contains 15 residues. V was trimmed by 0 bases and J by 5 bases, leaving 16 bases between them. Germline V gene sequence: CDR1 SQVTM, CDR2 ANQGSEA. The DNA for the CDR3 is TGCAGCGTTGAAGATCCCCCAGATAGGGGGTATGGCTACACCTTC. This gives the protein CSVEDPPDRGYGYTF.

This rearrangement joins TRBV28 to TRBJ1-5; 9 nucleotides match TRBD1. V gave up 4 bases and J gave up 3 bases; unmatched junction bases: 4. This CDR3 spans 15 amino acids. The germline CDR1 and CDR2 sequences are MDHEN and SYDVKM. This CDR3 reads CASSSGTGFNQPQHF. In DNA form, the CDR3 reads TGTGCCAGCAGTTCCGGGACAGGGTTCAATCAGCCCCAGCATTTT.

The chain uses TRBV5-1 and TRBJ2-7; possibly TRBD1 for D (6 bases). Looked up from germline, CDR1 is SGHRS and CDR2 is YFSETQ. V lost 3 bases and J lost 6, with 19 bases in between. The CDR3 length is 15 residues. The CDR3 protein is CASSSGAFVVREQYF. As DNA, the CDR3 is TGCGCCAGCAGCTCAGGGGCCTTCGTCGTGCGCGAGCAGTACTTC.

The CDR3 protein is CASSLEQVNEQFF. The CDR3 bases are TGTGCCAGCAGCTTGGAGCAGGTCAATGAGCAGTTCTTC. The rearrangement links TRBV5-4 to TRBJ2-1; unclear D gene. The germline V gene has CDR1 SGHNT and CDR2 YYREEE (reference sequence). Trimming stripped 0 bases from V and 6 bases from J, with 7 bases between. The CDR3 extends over 13 amino acids.

The chain is built from TRBV5-1 and TRBJ2-2; D gene ambiguous. CDR1 SGHRS and CDR2 YFSETQ come from the germline V gene. The CDR3 is 17 residues long. Trimming cost V 4 bases and J 2 bases, with 18 bases left between them. The CDR3 reads CASSPYKTVYNTGELFF. CDR3 nucleotides: TGCGCCAGCAGCCCGTATAAGACGGTGTATAACACCGGGGAGCTGTTTTTT.

This chain joins TRBV5-4 and TRBJ2-5; 7 nucleotides match TRBD2. V dropped 4 bases and J dropped 4; count of bases not matched to a gene: 13. The CDR3 runs to 16 residues. Germline CDR1 is SGHNT and CDR2 is YYREEE (reference sequence). CDR3: CASSPPGGSRRETQYF. The CDR3 DNA reads as TGTGCCAGCAGCCCCCCCGGCGGGAGTAGGCGAGAGACCCAGTACTTC.

The V and J genes are TRBV2 and TRBJ2-1; maybe TRBD1 (6 bases). V was cut by 0 bases and J by 15 bases, with 12 bases left in between. This CDR3 is built from 12 residues. Germline V gives CDR1 SNHLY, CDR2 FYNNEI. In nucleotides, the CDR3 is TGTGCCAGCAGTGAAGCGTCGGAACAGGGGTTCTTC. It codes for CASSEASEQGFF. Supplemented by reference TRBV2 and TRBJ2-1, the full variable domain reads EPEVTQTPSHQVTQMGQEVILRCVPISNHLYFYWYRQILGQKVEFLVSFYNNEISEKSEIFDDQFSVERPDGSNFTLKIRSTKLEDSAMYFCASSEASEQGFFGPGTRLTVL.